This TCR beta chain was captured by sequencing in a study of T cells expressing NK-cell markers. TCRdb reprocessed the 5' RACE reads; each CDR3 protein has one entry and no DNA is given. This sample's table reports roughly 390,000 distinct CDR3 sequences. Sequencing was carried out using blood T cells: a sorted CD56 or NKG2C T cell subset, CD4+ or CD8+ T cells, or bulk PBMC T cells (not recorded which). The receptor comes from a man aged 18 to 69 in good health.

The CDR3: CASSLGTPGDIQYF. The chain is built from TRBV12-3 or TRBV12-4 and TRBJ2-4; TCRdb reports TRBD1, a call that lacks DNA to check it against. The CDR3 contains 14 residues.